The entry below gives a single T cell receptor beta chain sequence along with its context. The sample is drawn from a study of blood T cell repertoires in COVID-19. TCRdb's copy holds only in-frame clones and misses some; the assay was immunoSEQ multiplex PCR. The sample yields under 300,000 clones, about 90% seen once. Germline CDR1 MNHEY, CDR2 SVGAGI. The V gene lost 0 bases and the J gene lost 0 bases, with 8 bases spanning the gap. CDR3 length: 15 amino acids. Sequenced input: peripheral blood. This clonotype was sampled from a woman aged 60-70 years with COVID-19, enrolled during active disease. V is TRBV6-5 and J is TRBJ1-1, with a weak D call TRBD1 (6 bases). CDR3 nucleotides: TGTGCCAGCAGTTACTCGCAGGGGATGAACACTGAAGCTTTCTTT. It is translated as CASSYSQGMNTEAFF.